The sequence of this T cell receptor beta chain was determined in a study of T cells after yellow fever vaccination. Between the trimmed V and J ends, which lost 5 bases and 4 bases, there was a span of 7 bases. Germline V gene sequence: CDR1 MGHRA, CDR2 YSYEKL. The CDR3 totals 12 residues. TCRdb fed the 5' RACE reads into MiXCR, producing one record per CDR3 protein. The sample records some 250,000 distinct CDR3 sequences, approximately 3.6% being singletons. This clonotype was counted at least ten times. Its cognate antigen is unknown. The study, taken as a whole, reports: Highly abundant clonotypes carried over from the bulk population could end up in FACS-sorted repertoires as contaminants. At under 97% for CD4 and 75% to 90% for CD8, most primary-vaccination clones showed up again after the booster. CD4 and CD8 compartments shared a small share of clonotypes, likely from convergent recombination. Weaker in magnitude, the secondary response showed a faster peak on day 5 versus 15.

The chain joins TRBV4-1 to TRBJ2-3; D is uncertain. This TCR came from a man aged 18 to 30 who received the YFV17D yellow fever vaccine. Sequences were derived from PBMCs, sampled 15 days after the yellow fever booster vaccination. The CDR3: CASSGRSDTQYF. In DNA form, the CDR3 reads TGCGCCAGCAGCGGCCGATCAGATACGCAGTATTTT.